The clone carrying this T cell receptor (beta chain) was observed once. This sample is drawn from a study of OX40 agonist ivuxolimab in advanced cancers. Baseline, cycle 4 day 1, and cycle 7 day 1 were the blood sampling points. V was pared by 4 bases and J by 1 base, with 8 bases of the junction left unmatched. The CDR3 consists of 18 residues. The germline gives CDR1 SGHRS, CDR2 YFSETQ. Sequencing was performed with immunoSEQ multiplex PCR; in TCRdb, only in-frame clones are kept and a portion is missing. The sample carries 55,000 to 75,000 clones, more than 70% recorded once. Sequencing used CD4+ or CD8+ T cells sorted from blood, obtained in a trial of the OX40 agonist ivuxolimab. The chain recombines TRBV5-1 with TRBJ2-7, with 16 bases that match TRBD2. This clonotype originated in an adult with an advanced solid tumor such as melanoma, head and neck, liver or kidney cancer. Here the CDR3 DNA reads TGCGCCAGCAGCCAGCCGGGACTAGCGGGAGGGTGGTCCTACGAGCAGTACTTC. It is translated as CASSQPGLAGGWSYEQYF.